These 30 T cell receptor beta chains originate from one sample sequenced in a study of blood T cell repertoires in COVID-19 (dated by TCRdb to the early 2020s). The protocol used for the library was the immunoSEQ multiplex PCR assay. TCRdb stores this immuneACCESS table with in-frame sequences only. Part of the clones is absent; in the studies checked, under half of the shortfall reflects unresolved V genes, and no reason is known for the rest. This sample lists more than 100,000 clones; more than 85% were detected once. 6.2% of the sample is held by the ten biggest clonotypes. Sequenced: peripheral blood. The receptors derive from a human donor in a cohort sampled during active COVID-19.

This clone was seen just once. The chain carries TRBV27 and TRBJ1-6; 8 bases line up with TRBD1. Per the germline V gene, CDR1 is MNHEY and CDR2 is SMNVEV (reference sequence). The CDR3 covers 13 residues. Losses at the gene ends were 5 bases for V and 11 bases for J; bases not matched to a gene: 5. In nucleotides, the CDR3 is TGTGCCAGCAGTGTCGGACAGGGCCCACCCCTCCACTTT. Translated, it gives CASSVGQGPPLHF.

This clone appeared a single time. The gene calls are TRBV24-1 and TRBJ2-1; D uncertain. CDR3 length: 13 residues. Looked up from germline, CDR1 is KGHDR and CDR2 is SFDVKD. With 4 bases removed from V and 6 bases from J, the gap between germline ends came to 9 bases. The DNA for the CDR3 is TGTGCCACCAGTGACCTGGCCAGCAATGAGCAGTTCTTC. It translates to CATSDLASNEQFF.

This chain connects TRBV5-6 to TRBJ1-4; TRBD1 agrees at 10 bases. CDR3 size: 16 residues. The junction had 11 bases not matched to a gene; V was cut back by 4 bases and J by 8 bases. Germline CDR1 SGHDT, CDR2 YYEEEE. CDR3 loop: CASSRPRQGAEEKLFF. The CDR3 region has the DNA TGTGCCAGCAGCCGACCCAGACAGGGGGCAGAAGAAAAACTGTTTTTT.

The chain has TRBV6-5 and TRBJ2-3; 13 positions agree with TRBD2. The germline V gene has CDR1 MNHEY and CDR2 SVGAGI. Trimming removed 4 bases from V and 3 bases from J; junction bases left unmatched: 4. CDR3 length: 16 residues. CDR3 sequence reads: CASSSLAGGRTDTQYF. The CDR3 DNA is TGTGCCAGCAGTTCACTAGCGGGGGGGCGTACAGATACGCAGTATTTT.

V and J are TRBV5-8 and TRBJ2-3, with 7 bases fitting TRBD2. V lost 0 bases to trimming and J lost 3 bases; unmatched junction nucleotides: 4. This CDR3 is 15 amino acids long. CDR1 and CDR2 (germline): SGHTS, YDEGEE. CDR3 region: CASSLAGGRTDTQYF. The DNA of the CDR3 is TGTGCCAGCAGCTTGGCCGGGGGGAGGACAGATACGCAGTATTTT.

This clone was seen just once. V gene TRBV19 combines with J gene TRBJ1-3; D call uncertain. Trimming cost V 1 base and J 2 bases, with 9 bases left between them. Germline CDR1 is LNHDA and CDR2 is SQIVND (reference sequence). The CDR3 runs to 15 residues. This chain's CDR3 is CASSIGAGPGNTIYF. The CDR3 nucleotides read TGTGCCAGTAGTATAGGAGCAGGTCCTGGAAACACCATATATTTT.

This chain joins TRBV27 and TRBJ2-7; 7 nucleotides agree with TRBD2. With V trimmed by 3 bases and J by 2 bases, 4 bases remained unmatched. Germline V gene data show CDR1 as MNHEY and CDR2 as SMNVEV (reference sequence). This CDR3 region has 14 residues. CDR3 region: CASSFTSATYEQYF. CDR3 in DNA: TGTGCCAGCAGTTTTACTAGCGCCACCTACGAGCAGTACTTC.

The rearrangement uses TRBV12-3 or TRBV12-4 and TRBJ1-2; D is ambiguous. Trimming stripped 1 base from V and 7 bases from J, with 10 bases between. This CDR3 is 13 amino acids long. Written as DNA, the CDR3 is TGTGCCAGCAGTTTAGTGAGATTTAGTGGCTACACCTTC. Its protein is CASSLVRFSGYTF.

The chain carries TRBV27 and TRBJ1-1; 10 bases align to TRBD1. Germline V gene sequence: CDR1 MNHEY, CDR2 SMNVEV (reference sequence). This CDR3 spans 18 amino acids. The V segment lost 4 bases and the J segment 1 base; nucleotides outside the gene matches: 12. The CDR3 DNA is TGTGCCAGCAGTTCGGTGACAGGGGGCGCAGTAGGGAACACTGAAGCTTTCTTT. Its translation: CASSSVTGGAVGNTEAFF.

This clone came up a few times. The chain uses TRBV10-1 and TRBJ2-1; maybe TRBD1 (5 bases). Per the germline V gene, CDR1 is WNHNN and CDR2 is SYGVQD (reference sequence). CDR3 length: 20 amino acids. The V end lost 5 bases, the J end lost 6 bases, and 32 bases lay between the germline ends. In DNA form, the CDR3 reads TGCGCCAGCAGTCTAGGACACGTTAATTACAATGATTCCTACATCAATGAGCAGTTCTTC. Protein: CASSLGHVNYNDSYINEQFF.

This clone was recorded a few times. This chain connects TRBV6-2 or TRBV6-3 to TRBJ1-5; the D is unclear. Germline V gene lookup returns CDR1 MNHEY and CDR2 SVGEGT. Trimming took off 4 bases at V and 0 bases at J, with 7 bases between the two ends. The CDR3 extends over 14 amino acids. The CDR3 protein is CASSSPYSNQPQHF. The CDR3 nucleotides read TGTGCCAGCAGTTCTCCTTATAGCAATCAGCCCCAGCATTTT.

The chain links TRBV6-4 to TRBJ2-6; TRBD1 matches at 7 bases. The CDR3 is 15 residues long. Germline CDR1 MRHNA, CDR2 SNTAGT. With 4 bases clipped from V and 8 bases from J, the junction kept 8 bases outside the gene matches. This CDR3 reads CASSAGAGGSNVLTF. The CDR3 DNA reads as TGTGCCAGCAGTGCTGGGGCAGGGGGTTCCAACGTCCTGACTTTC.

The chain employs TRBV29-1 and TRBJ1-2, with D possibly matching TRBD1 (5 bases). Germline CDR1 is SQVTM and CDR2 is ANQGSEA. V lost 0 bases and J 4 bases, leaving 9 bases between the germline ends. The CDR3 has 13 residues. This CDR3 reads CSVEDGGTYGYTF. CDR3 bases: TGCAGCGTTGAAGATGGGGGGACCTATGGCTACACCTTC.

The gene calls are TRBV3-1 (or the pseudogene TRBV3-2) and TRBJ2-1; TRBD1 matches 11 bases. The CDR3 is 15 amino acids. In germline, CDR1 is LGHDT, CDR2 YNNKEL (reference sequence). V shed 5 bases, J shed 7 bases, and the junction held 7 bases outside the gene matches. CDR3 coding DNA: TGTGCCAGCAGCGCCCCGGGACAGGGGGGTAATGAGCAGTTCTTC. This translates into CASSAPGQGGNEQFF.

The chain couples TRBV29-1 to TRBJ2-1; 9 nucleotides align to TRBD1. The germline gives CDR1 SQVTM, CDR2 ANQGSEA. V was clipped by 6 bases and J by 2 bases; unmatched bases: 5. The CDR3 has 14 amino acids. CDR3 sequence reads: CSVQQGAAYNEQFF. For the CDR3, the DNA is TGCAGCGTGCAACAGGGGGCGGCCTACAATGAGCAGTTCTTC.

The V call is TRBV2, the J call TRBJ2-4, with a possible D match to TRBD2 (5 bases). There are 12 residues in the CDR3. V shed 6 bases and J shed 6 bases, with 9 bases lying between them. Germline values: CDR1 SNHLY, CDR2 FYNNEI. CDR3 coding DNA: TGTGCCAGCAGAATCGCGGGAAACATTCAGTACTTC. It codes for CASRIAGNIQYF.

The rearrangement uses TRBV19 and TRBJ2-3, with D maybe TRBD1 (6 bases). The germline V and J ends were trimmed by 6 bases and 1 base, with 17 bases remaining between them. The germline V gene encodes CDR1 LNHDA and CDR2 SQIVND (reference sequence). The CDR3 has 16 amino acids. CDR3 nucleotide sequence: TGTGCCAGTAGCCGCAACGTCAAGGGGGGCACAGATACGCAGTATTTT. Amino acid sequence: CASSRNVKGGTDTQYF.

The J gene is TRBJ2-1, the V gene TRBV2, with TRBD2 identical over 14 bases. The CDR3 length is 17 residues. Per germline, CDR1 SNHLY and CDR2 FYNNEI. J lost 4 bases, V lost 7 bases, and 9 bases had no gene match. The CDR3: CASNPTSGRARYNEQFF. The CDR3 DNA sequence: TGTGCCAGCAACCCGACTAGCGGGAGGGCCAGATACAATGAGCAGTTCTTC.

This chain connects TRBV19 to TRBJ1-5, with TRBD1 identical over 8 bases. CDR3 length: 20 amino acids. Germline V lookup: CDR1 LNHDA, CDR2 SQIVND (reference sequence). Trimming at V came to 5 bases and at J to 0 bases, leaving 18 bases not matched to a gene. CDR3 nucleotides: TGTGCCAGTAGTCCGCTTTTAGGACAGGGATTCCCTTATAGCAATCAGCCCCAGCATTTT. This sequence encodes CASSPLLGQGFPYSNQPQHF.

The J gene is TRBJ1-6, the V gene TRBV7-9, with D possibly matching TRBD1 (6 bases). The germline gives CDR1 SEHNR, CDR2 FQNEAQ (reference sequence). V was cut by 11 bases and J by 7 bases, with 15 bases left in between. CDR3 length: 13 amino acids. The CDR3 spells CALRTALNSPLHF. The CDR3 DNA follows: TGTGCCTTAAGGACAGCCCTCAATTCACCCCTCCACTTT.

The rearrangement links TRBV5-4 to TRBJ2-3, with 8 bases lining up with TRBD1. Germline-derived CDR1 and CDR2 are SGHNT and YYREEE (reference sequence). With V trimmed by 4 bases and J by 4 bases, 5 bases remained unmatched. The CDR3 runs to 14 residues. Written as DNA, the CDR3 is TGTGCCAGCAGCCCGGACAGGGCAGCAGATACGCAGTATTTT. It codes for CASSPDRAADTQYF.

The genes are TRBV7-3 and TRBJ2-5; tentative D call: TRBD2 (6 bases). Trimming cost V 1 base and J 2 bases, with 11 bases left between them. CDR3 size: 15 residues. Germline values: CDR1 SGHTA, CDR2 FQGTGA. CDR3 nucleotide sequence: TGTGCCAGCAGCTTAATAGGAGGGTGGCAAGAGACCCAGTACTTC. Translated: CASSLIGGWQETQYF.

The chain joins TRBV2 to TRBJ2-6, with D perhaps TRBD1 (5 bases). Germline V lookup: CDR1 SNHLY, CDR2 FYNNEI. The ends were cut back, 7 bases at V and 0 bases at J, with 19 bases in the middle. The CDR3 is 18 amino acids. Here the CDR3 reads CASTTQGTPLSGANVLTF. DNA for the CDR3: TGTGCCAGCACGACTCAGGGAACCCCCCTCTCTGGGGCCAACGTCCTGACTTTC. Filled out from reference TRBV2 and TRBJ2-6, the complete variable domain reads EPEVTQTPSHQVTQMGQEVILRCVPISNHLYFYWYRQILGQKVEFLVSFYNNEISEKSEIFDDQFSVERPDGSNFTLKIRSTKLEDSAMYFCASTTQGTPLSGANVLTFGAGSRLTVL.

The chain couples TRBV5-5 to TRBJ1-2; D gene uncertain. The CDR3 is 13 amino acids. Between the trimmed V and J ends, which lost 4 bases and 2 bases, there was a span of 9 bases. The germline gives CDR1 SGHKS, CDR2 YYEKEE (reference sequence). The CDR3 DNA follows: TGTGCCAGCAGCCCGGACTGGAACTATGGCTACACCTTC. Protein sequence: CASSPDWNYGYTF.

This clone was found a few times. This chain joins TRBV29-1 and TRBJ2-2; D perhaps matches TRBD1 (6 bases). The CDR3 length is 14 residues. CDR1 and CDR2 (germline): SQVTM, ANQGSEA. Trimming took off 4 bases at V and 5 bases at J, with 14 bases between the two ends. CDR3 in DNA: TGCAGCGTTGTGTTATACAGGGAGACCGGGGAGCTGTTTTTT. It translates to CSVVLYRETGELFF.

The chain links TRBV6-6 to TRBJ2-7, with 12 bases identical to TRBD2. Germline V gene data show CDR1 as MNHNY and CDR2 as SVGAGI (reference sequence). The CDR3 consists of 14 residues. The V and J ends lost 5 bases and 4 bases, in that order; junction bases with no gene match: 3. CDR3 sequence: CASSQLAGGYEQYF. The CDR3 DNA is TGTGCCAGCAGTCAACTAGCGGGGGGTTACGAGCAGTACTTC.

The rearrangement uses TRBV28 and TRBJ2-1, with D perhaps TRBD1 (5 bases). The CDR3 has 17 residues. V was pared by 4 bases and J by 0 bases, with 16 bases between. Germline V gene sequence: CDR1 MDHEN, CDR2 SYDVKM. CDR3 coding DNA: TGTGCCAGCAGTTACATAAGACAGCGTCGCTCCTACAATGAGCAGTTCTTC. It translates to CASSYIRQRRSYNEQFF. Drawing the rest from reference TRBV28 and TRBJ2-1, the complete variable domain is DVKVTQSSRYLVKRTGEKVFLECVQDMDHENMFWYRQDPGLGLRLIYFSYDVKMKEKGDIPEGYSVSREKKERFSLILESASTNQTSMYLCASSYIRQRRSYNEQFFGPGTRLTVL.

The V gene is TRBV5-1, the J gene TRBJ2-7; 11 bases align to TRBD1. CDR1 and CDR2 (germline): SGHRS, YFSETQ. Trimming cost V 3 bases and J 5 bases; bases outside gene matches: 4. The CDR3 contains 14 residues. The CDR3 loop reads CASSWGQGDDEQYF. The CDR3 nucleotides read TGCGCCAGCAGCTGGGGACAGGGGGACGACGAGCAGTACTTC.

The chain is built from TRBV6-5 and TRBJ2-7; TRBD1 might be the D (6 bases). The CDR3 runs to 14 residues. V was cut by 2 bases and J by 4 bases, with 12 bases left in between. CDR1 MNHEY and CDR2 SVGAGI come from the germline V gene. The CDR3 protein is CASSYVGAGYEQYF. Written as DNA, the CDR3 is TGTGCCAGCAGTTACGTGGGGGCGGGTTACGAGCAGTACTTC.

This clone was observed a few times. The chain links TRBV11-2 to TRBJ2-7; TRBD1 matches 7 bases. This CDR3 spans 14 amino acids. Germline CDR1 SGHAT, CDR2 FQNNGV. The trim removed 3 bases at V and 0 bases at J, leaving 2 bases unmatched. The CDR3 loop reads CASSLTGSSYEQYF. The CDR3 coding sequence is TGTGCCAGCAGCTTGACAGGGAGCTCCTACGAGCAGTACTTC.